This T cell receptor beta chain was captured in a study of T cell responses to AZD1222 COVID-19 vaccine. Study-wide points: Clonal diversity was possibly underestimated, and white British individuals and females predominated among donors. The breadth and depth of Spike-specific TCRs increased once two AZD1222 doses had been given.

Both about-4-week and about-12-week second-dose recipients were combined. The table came from immunoSEQ multiplex PCR; TCRdb's copy has only in-frame clones and leaves some out. The sample consists of 130,000 or so clones, roughly 87% of them appearing once. This clone was seen more than once but under ten times. Its target is not known. Germline assignment: CDR1 LNHDA and CDR2 SQIVND (reference sequence). J was trimmed by 1 base and V by 5 bases; bases with no gene match: 3. This CDR3 spans 14 amino acids. V usage is TRBV19 and J usage is TRBJ1-1, with 8 bases fitting TRBD1. This clonotype was sampled from an adult who received the AZD1222 COVID-19 vaccine. The starting material was peripheral blood, obtained 28 days after the second AZD1222 dose. The CDR3, as DNA: TGTGCCAGTAGTGGAACAGGGGGGAACACTGAAGCTTTCTTT. It yields the protein CASSGTGGNTEAFF.